The rows below give T cell receptor beta chains drawn from one sample of a study of cytomegalovirus exposure and HLA in healthy donors. Some clones are missing from TCRdb's copy, which holds only in-frame ones; the method was immunoSEQ multiplex PCR. The data show roughly 160,000 clones, over 70% seen once. Input material: PBMCs. Every receptor here comes from a woman between 50 and 59 years old in good health and CMV-seropositive. CDR3s include the opening cysteine and the closing phenylalanine or tryptophan. Fields, in order: V gene, J gene, D gene, clone size, CDR3 protein, CDR3 DNA. D genes are given only for firm matches. The size of a clone is reported for some rows only, either as once, few or many, or as a class for expanded clones.

>TRBV9|TRBJ2-5|TRBD2|once
CASSVASGGYGTQYF
TGTGCCAGCAGCGTAGCCAGCGGGGGGTATGGGACCCAGTACTTC
>TRBV18|TRBJ2-2|NA|NA
CASSPRTSHTGELFF
TGTGCCAGCTCACCCCGGACATCTCACACCGGGGAGCTGTTTTTT
>TRBV6-5|TRBJ1-1|TRBD1|NA
CASSSEQGAGTEAFF
TGTGCCAGCAGTTCGGAACAGGGGGCTGGCACTGAAGCTTTCTTT
>TRBV7-2|TRBJ1-2|NA|NA
CASSLHMGSNYGYTF
TGTGCCAGCAGCCTTCACATGGGGAGCAACTATGGCTACACCTTC
>TRBV4-1|TRBJ1-2|TRBD1|once
CASSQDVRAGTGGYNYGYTF
TGCGCCAGCAGCCAAGACGTGCGGGCCGGGACAGGGGGCTATAACTATGGCTACACCTTC
>TRBV5-1|TRBJ2-3|NA|NA
CASSLAPFGTDTQYF
TGCGCCAGCAGCTTGGCCCCCTTCGGCACAGATACGCAGTATTTT
>TRBV7-3|TRBJ2-1|TRBD2|NA
CASSLRLAGVGEQFF
TGTGCCAGCAGCTTAAGACTAGCGGGAGTAGGTGAGCAGTTCTTC
>TRBV9|TRBJ2-1|NA|few
CASSVTAYNEQFF
TGTGCCAGCAGCGTAACAGCCTACAATGAGCAGTTCTTC
>TRBV30|TRBJ1-3|NA|NA
CAWSWLVPGSTGNTIYF
TGTGCCTGGAGTTGGCTGGTCCCAGGCTCAACTGGAAACACCATATATTTT
>TRBV9|TRBJ1-2|TRBD1|NA
CASQQGGADYGYTF
TGTGCCAGCCAGCAAGGGGGCGCTGACTATGGCTACACCTTC
>TRBV5-1|TRBJ1-1|NA|NA
CASSLGLGANTEAFF
TGCGCCAGCAGCTTGGGACTGGGGGCGAACACTGAAGCTTTCTTT
>TRBV7-2|TRBJ2-7|TRBD2|NA
CASSLPGDYSYEQYF
TGTGCCAGCAGCCTCCCCGGGGACTACTCCTACGAGCAGTACTTC
>TRBV27|TRBJ2-5|NA|few
CASSLSSGETQYF
TGTGCCAGCAGTTTATCCAGCGGGGAGACCCAGTACTTC
>TRBV11-3|TRBJ1-1|NA|NA
CASSLVAATEAFF
TGTGCCAGCAGCTTAGTGGCTGCCACTGAAGCTTTCTTT
>TRBV30|TRBJ2-3|NA|NA
CAWSQQVPDTQYF
TGTGCCTGGAGTCAACAGGTCCCAGATACGCAGTATTTT
>TRBV20-1|TRBJ1-2|NA|NA
CSASDYGYTF
TGCAGTGCCTCCGACTATGGCTACACCTTC
>TRBV4-1|TRBJ2-7|NA|NA
CASSRLAIASYEQYF
TGCGCCAGCAGCCGGCTAGCTATCGCATCCTACGAGCAGTACTTC
>TRBV9|TRBJ2-7|NA|NA
CASSVTDLGPGSYEQYF
TGTGCCAGCAGCGTAACCGACTTAGGCCCTGGCTCCTACGAGCAGTACTTC
>TRBV5-1|TRBJ2-7|TRBD2|few
CASRKTSGPSYEQYF
TGCGCCAGCAGGAAGACTAGCGGGCCGTCCTACGAGCAGTACTTC
>TRBV30|TRBJ2-5|TRBD2|NA
CAWSPLGRVQETQYF
TGTGCCTGGAGTCCCCTAGGGAGGGTGCAAGAGACCCAGTACTTC
>TRBV2|TRBJ1-1|TRBD1|NA
CAGNRGNTEAFF
TGTGCCGGGAACAGGGGGAACACTGAAGCTTTCTTT
>TRBV10-3|TRBJ1-2|TRBD1|few
CAIGQGNFYGYTF
TGTGCCATCGGACAGGGGAATTTCTATGGCTACACCTTC
>TRBV14|TRBJ2-2|TRBD1|NA
CASSHRSTGAGELFF
TGTGCCAGCAGCCACCGGTCGACAGGGGCCGGGGAGCTGTTTTTT
>TRBV29-1|TRBJ2-7|TRBD1|few
CSVVVQGDSRGSYEQYF
TGCAGCGTTGTCGTTCAAGGGGACAGTCGAGGCTCCTACGAGCAGTACTTC
>TRBV11-2|TRBJ2-1|TRBD2|NA
CASSLWTSGAYNEQFF
TGTGCCAGCAGCTTGTGGACTAGCGGGGCTTACAATGAGCAGTTCTTC
>TRBV7-7|TRBJ2-7|NA|NA
CASSLAPHSYEQYF
TGTGCTAGCAGCTTAGCCCCACATAGCTACGAGCAGTACTTC
>TRBV5-1|TRBJ2-3|TRBD1|NA
CASSLGTGGTDTQYF
TGCGCCAGCAGCCTCGGGACAGGGGGAACAGATACGCAGTATTTT
>TRBV7-2|TRBJ1-2|NA|NA
CASSTIRIQTGYGYTF
TGTGCCAGCAGCACTATTCGGATTCAAACGGGCTATGGCTACACCTTC
>TRBV11-2|TRBJ2-7|TRBD2|NA
CASSVRTSGDYEQYF
TGTGCCAGCAGCGTTCGGACTAGCGGGGACTACGAGCAGTACTTC
>TRBV9|TRBJ2-5|NA|NA
CASSGRGSPQETQYF
TGTGCCAGCAGCGGACGGGGGTCCCCCCAAGAGACCCAGTACTTC
>TRBV7-2|TRBJ1-2|TRBD1|NA
CASSLVGQGASGYTF
TGTGCCAGCAGCTTAGTTGGGCAGGGGGCTTCTGGCTACACCTTC
>TRBV7-2|TRBJ2-1|TRBD1|NA
CASSLVGQGAVEQFF
TGTGCCAGCAGCTTAGTTGGACAGGGGGCTGTAGAGCAGTTCTTC
>TRBV7-2|TRBJ1-2|TRBD1|NA
CASSIIGGSYLDGYTF
TGTGCCAGCAGCATTATAGGGGGCAGCTACTTGGATGGCTACACCTTC
>TRBV19|TRBJ2-3|NA|NA
CASSMGRATDTQYF
TGTGCCAGTAGTATGGGCAGGGCCACAGATACGCAGTATTTT
>TRBV10-2|TRBJ1-5|TRBD1|NA
CASSEMGQGIRGPQHF
TGCGCCAGCAGTGAGATGGGACAGGGGATTCGTGGGCCCCAGCATTTT
>TRBV5-6|TRBJ1-1|NA|NA
CASSLVRGASVGAFF
TGTGCCAGCAGCTTGGTACGGGGGGCGTCGGTTGGAGCTTTCTTT
>TRBV5-4|TRBJ2-1|NA|NA
CASSSDSYNEQFF
TGTGCCAGCAGTTCGGACAGTTACAATGAGCAGTTCTTC
>TRBV7-2|TRBJ2-1|NA|NA
CASSIRLSDEQFF
TGTGCCAGCAGCATTCGACTGAGCGATGAGCAGTTCTTC
>TRBV4-1|TRBJ2-7|TRBD2|NA
CASSQLAGGREQYF
TGCGCCAGCAGCCAACTAGCGGGAGGGCGGGAGCAGTACTTC
>TRBV10-2|TRBJ2-5|TRBD2|few
CASSGAGGGETQYF
TGCGCCAGCAGTGGGGCGGGGGGGGGAGAGACCCAGTACTTC
>TRBV5-1|TRBJ1-1|NA|NA
CASSAGQHMNTEAFF
TGCGCCAGCAGCGCTGGACAGCACATGAACACTGAAGCTTTCTTT
>TRBV19|TRBJ2-1|TRBD1|NA
CASSAGTVNEQFF
TGTGCCAGTAGTGCCGGGACAGTCAATGAGCAGTTCTTC
>TRBV6-1|TRBJ2-7|NA|NA
CASSEVGQFSYEQYF
TGTGCCAGCAGTGAAGTAGGACAGTTCTCCTACGAGCAGTACTTC
>TRBV7-6|TRBJ2-7|NA|NA
CASSLGGGTLSYEQYF
TGTGCCAGCAGCTTAGGGGGGGGGACACTCTCCTACGAGCAGTACTTC
>TRBV6-1|TRBJ1-3|TRBD1|NA
CASSDTGVGSSGNTIYF
TGTGCCAGCAGTGATACAGGGGTAGGGAGCTCTGGAAACACCATATATTTT
>TRBV29-1|TRBJ2-7|NA|NA
CSVQNPGTGESYEQYF
TGCAGCGTCCAAAATCCAGGGACTGGGGAGTCCTACGAGCAGTACTTC
>TRBV5-1|TRBJ2-6|TRBD1|NA
CASSLDGTAGANGLTF
TGCGCCAGCAGCTTGGACGGGACAGCTGGGGCCAACGGCCTGACTTTC
>TRBV6-1|TRBJ2-3|NA|NA
CASGGNTDTQYF
TGTGCCAGCGGGGGGAATACAGATACGCAGTATTTT
>TRBV5-1|TRBJ1-4|NA|once
CASSLDWAGERKLFF
TGCGCCAGCAGCTTGGATTGGGCAGGGGAACGAAAACTGTTTTTT
>TRBV7-2|TRBJ2-1|TRBD1|NA
CASSRGQGTYNEQFF
TGTGCCAGCAGCCGGGGACAGGGAACTTACAATGAGCAGTTCTTC
>TRBV28|TRBJ1-5|NA|NA
CASSLAGRTSNQPQHF
TGTGCCAGCAGCCTTGCAGGGAGGACTAGCAATCAGCCCCAGCATTTT
>TRBV4-2|TRBJ2-1|NA|once
CASSQVQSSYNEQFF
TGTGCCAGCAGCCAGGTACAGAGCTCCTACAATGAGCAGTTCTTC